Listed here is a single T cell receptor beta chain. Its antigen is not known. This entry comes from a study of monozygotic twins with inflammatory bowel disease. Broader study findings: Researchers were unable to tell different T cell subtypes apart. Especially with disease activity, IBD patients had fewer clonotypes in common with others than healthy twins did. A reduction in TCRbeta diversity (inverse Simpson) was seen in IBD patients relative to healthy co-twins.

The V gene's germline CDR1 is GTSNPN and CDR2 SVGIG (reference sequence). This CDR3 comprises 14 residues. TCRdb reprocessed the 5' RACE reads and reports one entry per CDR3 protein, with no DNA. The listing contains just over 300,000 distinct CDR3 sequences. The chain couples TRBV30 to TRBJ2-2; checking the TCRdb D call of TRBD2 is not possible without DNA. Source material: blood. The clonotype originates from a human donor with ulcerative colitis or Crohn's disease, or a healthy co-twin of an affected twin (not recorded which). The CDR3 loop reads CAARGQRNTGELFF.